These T cell receptor beta chains were read from a single sample in a study of chemoradiotherapy in HPV16-positive cancers. The method was immunoSEQ multiplex PCR; TCRdb's version includes in-frame clones alone and lacks a portion of them. The sample lists about 16,000 clones, roughly 70% occurring once. The sequences come from tumor tissue, collected from a patient who underwent chemoradiotherapy. Every receptor here comes from a human donor with HPV-associated anogenital cancer. The CDR3 runs from the conserved cysteine through the conserved F or W. Each record gives: D gene, V gene, CDR3 length, clone size, J gene, CDR3 DNA, CDR3 protein. D genes are given only for firm matches. Not every row has a clone size; where given, it reads once, few, many or a size class.

.	TRBV15	15	.	TRBJ2-7	TGTGCCACCAGCAGAGATCTTGAGGGCGTCTACGAGCAGTACTTC	CATSRDLEGVYEQYF
.	TRBV5-6	13	.	TRBJ1-5	TGTGCCAGCAGCTTGGGACAGAATCAGCCCCAGCATTTT	CASSLGQNQPQHF
TRBD2	TRBV6-5	15	.	TRBJ2-1	TGTGCCAGCAGTTACGGGGCGGGAGTTCAACGGGAGCAGTTCTTC	CASSYGAGVQREQFF
TRBD1	TRBV30	15	.	TRBJ1-5	TGTGCCTGGACAGGGACAGGGAGGAGCAATCAGCCCCAGCATTTT	CAWTGTGRSNQPQHF
.	TRBV19	17	.	TRBJ1-1	TGTGCCAGTAGTACCCTCCCCCAGGGCCCTCGGAGCACTGAAGCTTTCTTT	CASSTLPQGPRSTEAFF
.	TRBV7-3	13	.	TRBJ1-1	TGTGCCAGCAGCTCCAGTTCGAACACTGAAGCTTTCTTT	CASSSSSNTEAFF
TRBD1	TRBV2	15	.	TRBJ2-4	TGTGCCAGCAGTCTACAGGGGTTTGACAAAAACATTCAGTACTTC	CASSLQGFDKNIQYF
.	TRBV21-1	16	.	TRBJ1-5	TGTGCCAGCAGCAAAGCGAGTCCCGCGGAGCATCAGCCCCAGCATTTT	CASSKASPAEHQPQHF
TRBD1	TRBV7-2	16	.	TRBJ1-1	TGTGCCAGCAGCTTAGACAGGGGGCAGGAGTACACTGAAGCTTTCTTT	CASSLDRGQEYTEAFF
.	TRBV5-4	16	.	TRBJ2-3	TGTGCCAGCAGCTTGGAGTTGAGGGACCCCACAGATACGCAGTATTTT	CASSLELRDPTDTQYF
.	TRBV19	13	.	TRBJ2-5	TGTGCCAGTAGTATACGCAGGGAAGAGACCCAGTACTTC	CASSIRREETQYF
.	TRBV2	14	few	TRBJ2-3	TGTGCCAGCAGTGAGGGCCGGGGCACAGATACGCAGTATTTT	CASSEGRGTDTQYF
TRBD1	TRBV18	15	once	TRBJ1-2	TGTGCCAGCTCATCTGAACAGGGGGCGCGGACTGGCTACACCTTC	CASSSEQGARTGYTF
.	TRBV5-1	14	.	TRBJ2-3	TGCGCCAGCAGCTTGGTTCAGATCACAGATACGCAGTATTTT	CASSLVQITDTQYF
.	TRBV12-5	10	.	TRBJ2-3	TGTGCTAGTGGTTTGCATACGCAGTATTTT	CASGLHTQYF
.	TRBV5-6	11	.	TRBJ1-2	TGTGCCAGCAGCCGGCAGTATGGCTACACCTTC	CASSRQYGYTF
.	TRBV5-1	15	.	TRBJ2-1	TGCGCCAGCAGCTGGGGGCCTTCCGGGGGCAATGAGCAGTTCTTC	CASSWGPSGGNEQFF
.	TRBV6-5	15	few	TRBJ1-3	TGTGCCAGCAGTTACGGGGGGGATCAGGGAAACACCATATATTTT	CASSYGGDQGNTIYF
.	TRBV19	15	.	TRBJ2-1	TGTGCCAGTAGTTCGCAGAGTAGGGGCATAGCTGAGCAGTTCTTC	CASSSQSRGIAEQFF
.	TRBV18	14	.	TRBJ1-6	TGTGCCAGCTCACCAACCCAGGGAAATTCACCCCTCCACTTT	CASSPTQGNSPLHF
TRBD1	TRBV5-8	13	.	TRBJ2-1	TGTGCCAGCACACACAGGGGTTTAAATGAGCAGTTCTTC	CASTHRGLNEQFF
TRBD2	TRBV6-8	15	.	TRBJ2-2	TGTGCCAGCAGTTACCGGGAGGGATCCACCGGGGAGCTGTTTTTT	CASSYREGSTGELFF
.	TRBV7-2	11	.	TRBJ2-3	TGTGCCAGCAGCTTAACAGATACGCAGTATTTT	CASSLTDTQYF
TRBD1	TRBV18	15	.	TRBJ1-2	TGTGCCAGCTCACCAATTGGACAGGGGAACTATGGCTACACCTTC	CASSPIGQGNYGYTF
.	TRBV2	8	.	TRBJ2-3	TGTGCCACCTCAACGCAGTATTTT	CATSTQYF
TRBD2	TRBV6-6	13	.	TRBJ2-3	TGTGCCAGCAGGAGCGGGGGCACAGATACGCAGTATTTT	CASRSGGTDTQYF
.	TRBV7-2	12	.	TRBJ1-1	TGTGCCAGCAGCTTATCGTGGGGATCGGCTTTCTTT	CASSLSWGSAFF
TRBD1	TRBV9	16	.	TRBJ1-1	TGTGCCAGCAGCGTAGCCCCCGGACAGGTAGGCACTGAAGCTTTCTTT	CASSVAPGQVGTEAFF
TRBD2	TRBV6-1	17	.	TRBJ2-1	TGTGCCAGCAGTGACATACTAGCGGGAGGGTCCTACAATGAGCAGTTCTTC	CASSDILAGGSYNEQFF
.	TRBV7-2	18	.	TRBJ2-3	TGTGCCAGCAGCTTAGCTGGGGTAACGGGAGTGTACTCAGATACGCAGTATTTT	CASSLAGVTGVYSDTQYF
TRBD2	TRBV29-1	15	once	TRBJ2-2	TGCAGCGCCATGAAGACTAGCTCGACCACCGGGGAGCTGTTTTTT	CSAMKTSSTTGELFF
.	TRBV7-6	14	.	TRBJ1-2	TGTGCCAGCAGCCCAGCGGGGGGCGGCTATGGCTACACCTTC	CASSPAGGGYGYTF
.	TRBV20-1	11	.	TRBJ2-1	TGCAGTGCTGGAGACTACAATGAGCAGTTCTTC	CSAGDYNEQFF
.	TRBV4-1	15	.	TRBJ1-2	TGCGCCAGCAGCCATCGTCTAGGGTATGGGCATGGCTACACCTTC	CASSHRLGYGHGYTF